The 25 T cell receptor beta chains below were found in one sample sequenced in a study of OX40 agonist ivuxolimab in advanced cancers. Repertoires were generated with immunoSEQ multiplex PCR, while TCRdb's copy carries only in-frame clones and drops some. The table includes about 63,000 clones, 85% to 90% detected once. This material consisted of CD4+ or CD8+ T cells sorted from blood, taken in a trial of the OX40 agonist ivuxolimab. The receptors shown here come from an adult with an advanced solid tumor such as melanoma, head and neck, liver or kidney cancer.

The V and J genes are TRBV28 and TRBJ2-3; D is unresolved. Trimming removed 3 bases at V and 1 base at J, with 11 bases between. The V gene's germline CDR1 is MDHEN and CDR2 SYDVKM. CDR3 length equals 15 residues. In DNA form, the CDR3 reads TGTGCCAGCAGTTTCCCGCCCATGGGCACAGATACGCAGTATTTT. The encoded protein is CASSFPPMGTDTQYF.

V is TRBV5-6 and J is TRBJ1-1; D may be TRBD1 (6 bases). Germline V lookup: CDR1 SGHDT, CDR2 YYEEEE. With 0 bases removed from V and 2 bases from J, the gap between germline ends came to 11 bases. The CDR3 extends over 15 amino acids. CDR3 DNA sequence: TGTGCCAGCAGCTTGGGGGCACAGGGAAACACTGAAGCTTTCTTT. Amino acids: CASSLGAQGNTEAFF.

J is TRBJ1-3 and V is TRBV6-1; D gene unclear. Germline loops: CDR1 MNHNS, CDR2 SASEGT. V was shortened by 7 bases and J by 0 bases, with 13 bases between the two germline ends. This CDR3 has 15 amino acids. The CDR3 region has the DNA TGTGCCAGCATAAGTAGGAGAACCTCTGGAAACACCATATATTTT. Protein: CASISRRTSGNTIYF.

Turning to this clone: An end of the junction does not agree with germline; a read error may underlie this. The CDR3 DNA sequence: TGTGCCAGCAGCTTAGCGCTAAGGCCAGGGGGAACACTGGCCTTT. Its translation is CASSLALRPGGTLAF. The chain is built from TRBV7-9 and TRBJ1-1; 7 positions match TRBD1. This CDR3 is built from 15 residues. Looked up from germline, CDR1 is SEHNR and CDR2 is FQNEAQ (reference sequence).

V and J are TRBV28 and TRBJ2-3; the D is unclear. Trimming cost V 7 bases and J 2 bases, with 13 bases left between them. The CDR3 is 14 amino acids. CDR1 is MDHEN, CDR2 SYDVKM, per germline. CDR3 bases: TGTGCCAGCAATCAGGCGTGGAACACAGATACGCAGTATTTT. Translation: CASNQAWNTDTQYF.

This chain's CDR3 is CASSLSGTEAFF. CDR3 coding DNA: TGCGCCAGCAGCTTATCCGGAACAGAAGCTTTCTTT. The genes are TRBV5-1 and TRBJ1-1; D unresolved. The germline gives CDR1 SGHRS, CDR2 YFSETQ. The CDR3 contains 12 residues. Trimming stripped 2 bases from V and 8 bases from J, with 10 bases between.

This clone has a single count. V is TRBV7-9 and J is TRBJ2-3; D possibly corresponds to TRBD2 (5 bases). Trimming pared 3 bases from V and 3 bases from J, leaving 10 bases between. The CDR3 is made up of 14 amino acids. CDR1 SEHNR and CDR2 FQNEAQ come from the germline V gene (reference sequence). The CDR3 sequence is CASSFVEDTDTQYF. The DNA for the CDR3 is TGTGCCAGCAGCTTTGTGGAGGATACAGATACGCAGTATTTT.

The chain employs TRBV5-1 and TRBJ2-3; 11 bases match TRBD2. Per the germline V gene, CDR1 is SGHRS and CDR2 is YFSETQ. This CDR3 spans 14 amino acids. Losses at the gene ends were 4 bases for V and 5 bases for J; bases not matched to a gene: 3. The CDR3 DNA sequence: TGCGCCAGCAGCCTGCTAGCGGGAGGAGATACGCAGTATTTT. Amino acid sequence: CASSLLAGGDTQYF.

A single count supports this clone. V gene TRBV28 combines with J gene TRBJ2-2, with D uncertain. Between the trimmed V and J ends, which lost 1 base and 5 bases, there was a span of 5 bases. Germline values: CDR1 MDHEN, CDR2 SYDVKM. This CDR3 contains 13 residues. In DNA, the CDR3 is TGTGCCAGCAGTTTATTACAGACCGGGGAGCTGTTTTTT. This gives the protein CASSLLQTGELFF.

The V gene is TRBV4-1, the J gene TRBJ1-1, with no clear D. The ends were cut back, 4 bases at V and 7 bases at J, with 22 bases in the middle. The CDR3 runs to 16 residues. CDR1 and CDR2 from the germline V gene are MGHRA and YSYEKL. CDR3 residues: CASSPPAAYETDEAFF. The CDR3, as DNA: TGCGCCAGCAGCCCGCCGGCTGCGTATGAAACGGATGAAGCTTTCTTT.

A single count supports this clone. The genes are TRBV11-3 and TRBJ2-1, with D perhaps matching TRBD2 (5 bases). V was cut by 3 bases and J by 0 bases, with 9 bases left in between. Germline lookup yields CDR1 SGHNT and CDR2 YENEEA. The CDR3 length is 15 residues. Written as DNA, the CDR3 is TGTGCCAGCAGCTTGGACTTGAGCTCCTACAATGAGCAGTTCTTC. Translated, it gives CASSLDLSSYNEQFF. Based on the CDR3 plus reference TRBV11-3 and TRBJ2-1, the full variable domain is EAGVVQSPRYKIIEKKQPVAFWCNPISGHNTLYWYLQNLGQGPELLIRYENEEAVDDSQLPKDRFSAERLKGVDSTLKIQPAELGDSAVYLCASSLDLSSYNEQFFGPGTRLTVL.

This sequence joins TRBV10-3 and TRBJ1-6, with D possibly TRBD1 on 6 matching bases. CDR3 length equals 14 residues. CDR1 and CDR2 from the germline V gene are ENHRY and SYGVKD. The ends were cut back, 9 bases at V and 2 bases at J, with 11 bases in the middle. CDR3 protein: CAMSRDTYNSPLHF. CDR3 nucleotides: TGTGCCATGAGCCGGGACACCTATAATTCACCCCTCCACTTT.

This rearrangement joins TRBV29-1 to TRBJ2-2; tentatively, D is TRBD2 (6 bases). The CDR3 is made up of 14 amino acids. From germline, CDR1 is SQVTM and CDR2 ANQGSEA. V lost 5 bases to trimming and J lost 2 bases, with 12 bases between them. CDR3 in amino acids: CSVRRGINTGELFF. CDR3 DNA: TGCAGCGTTCGCCGGGGGATCAACACCGGGGAGCTGTTTTTT.

The J gene is TRBJ1-2, the V gene TRBV6-5; D remains ambiguous. The CDR3 totals 12 residues. Germline loops: CDR1 MNHEY, CDR2 SVGAGI. The V end was cut by 1 base, the J end by 8 bases, with 8 bases between. The CDR3 spells CASSYLGMGYTF. In nucleotides, the CDR3 is TGTGCCAGCAGTTACTTAGGGATGGGCTACACCTTC.

Only one count was recorded for this clone. V gene TRBV4-1 combines with J gene TRBJ2-2; 8 nucleotides align to TRBD1. Germline V gives CDR1 MGHRA, CDR2 YSYEKL. Germline trimming cut 4 bases from V and 6 bases from J; bases unmatched to any gene: 7. The CDR3 runs 15 residues. CDR3 sequence reads: CASSPGTGWAGELFF. The CDR3 DNA reads TGCGCCAGCAGCCCGGGGACAGGATGGGCCGGGGAGCTGTTTTTT.

The rearrangement uses TRBV9 and TRBJ2-6; 9 positions agree with TRBD1. In germline, CDR1 is SGDLS, CDR2 YYNGEE. This CDR3 is 17 amino acids long. Trimming removed 0 bases from V and 4 bases from J; junction bases left unmatched: 5. CDR3 sequence: CASSVDDRGSGANVLTF. In DNA, the CDR3 is TGTGCCAGCAGCGTAGATGACAGGGGGTCAGGGGCCAACGTCCTGACTTTC. The full variable domain, rest sourced from reference TRBV9 and TRBJ2-6, is DSGVTQTPKHLITATGQRVTLRCSPRSGDLSVYWYQQSLDQGLQFLIQYYNGEERAKGNILERFSAQQFPDLHSELNLSSLELGDSALYFCASSVDDRGSGANVLTFGAGSRLTVL.

J is TRBJ2-7 and V is TRBV7-9; a possible D gene is TRBD1 (6 bases). The CDR3 has 14 residues. From germline, CDR1 is SEHNR and CDR2 FQNEAQ (reference sequence). V was cut by 3 bases and J by 6 bases, with 15 bases left in between. The CDR3 nucleotides read TGTGCCAGCAGCTTCAGCAGGGGAAGGAGCGAGCAGTACTTC. The encoded protein is CASSFSRGRSEQYF.

The V and J genes are TRBV11-2 and TRBJ2-7, with D possibly TRBD1 on 6 matching bases. The CDR3 runs to 14 residues. Germline lookup yields CDR1 SGHAT and CDR2 FQNNGV. The germline V and J ends were trimmed by 3 bases and 5 bases, with 14 bases remaining between them. CDR3 DNA sequence: TGTGCCAGCAGCTTGGTCAGGGGCAGGCACGAGCAGTACTTC. It is translated as CASSLVRGRHEQYF.

Only one count was recorded for this clone. The chain has TRBV5-1 and TRBJ1-5, with TRBD1 as a possible D gene (5 bases). Trimming left V 0 bases short and J 7 bases short, with 14 bases between. This CDR3 spans 15 amino acids. The germline gives CDR1 SGHRS, CDR2 YFSETQ. CDR3 sequence: CASSLEGRGGQPQHF. CDR3 sequence (DNA): TGCGCCAGCAGCTTGGAGGGTCGGGGCGGACAGCCCCAGCATTTT.

The rearrangement joins TRBV7-9 to TRBJ1-1; 9 bases align to TRBD1. CDR1 is SEHNR, CDR2 FQNEAQ, per germline (reference sequence). The CDR3 extends over 14 amino acids. Losses at the gene ends were 5 bases for V and 4 bases for J; bases not matched to a gene: 5. The chain's CDR3 is CASSLSTGGTEAFF. In nucleotides, the CDR3 is TGTGCCAGCAGCCTATCGACAGGGGGCACTGAAGCTTTCTTT.

The chain uses TRBV2 and TRBJ2-5; D unresolved. Trimming left V 7 bases short and J 5 bases short, with 8 bases between. There are 11 residues in the CDR3. CDR1 and CDR2 (germline): SNHLY, FYNNEI. The CDR3 region has the DNA TGTGCCAGCAAAGCCGAGGAGACCCAGTACTTC. This codes for CASKAEETQYF.

J is TRBJ2-1 and V is TRBV7-9; D is uncertain. Germline CDR1 SEHNR, CDR2 FQNEAQ (reference sequence). The ends were cut back, 1 base at V and 9 bases at J, with 7 bases in the middle. This CDR3 region has 12 residues. CDR3 DNA: TGTGCCAGCAGCTTAGAAGGGTTTGAGCAGTTCTTC. As protein: CASSLEGFEQFF. The variable domain in full, with the rest retrieved from reference TRBV7-9 and TRBJ2-1, is DTGVSQNPRHKITKRGQNVTFRCDPISEHNRLYWYRQTLGQGPEFLTYFQNEAQLEKSRLLSDRFSAERPKGSFSTLEIQRTEQGDSAMYLCASSLEGFEQFFGPGTRLTVL.

This chain connects TRBV6-6 to TRBJ2-7; TRBD1 matches 7 bases. This CDR3 comprises 14 residues. Unmatched junction bases numbered 6, after V lost 7 bases and J lost 0 bases. Germline V CDR1 and CDR2: MNHNY, SVGAGI (reference sequence). In DNA, the CDR3 is TGTGCCAGCACCCGCTACAGGGGCTCCTACGAGCAGTACTTC. It encodes CASTRYRGSYEQYF.

The V gene is TRBV5-4, the J gene TRBJ1-4, with D tentatively TRBD1 (6 bases). CDR1 and CDR2 from the germline V gene are SGHNT and YYREEE (reference sequence). Trimming cost V 4 bases and J 0 bases, with 13 bases left between them. This CDR3 spans 16 amino acids. CDR3 in amino acids: CASSPGQQATNEKLFF. As DNA, the CDR3 is TGTGCCAGCAGCCCCGGACAGCAGGCAACTAATGAAAAACTGTTTTTT.

CDR3 nucleotide sequence: TGTGCCACCAGCAGAGGACTAGCGGGAGTTTACGAGCAGTACTTC. Its protein product is CATSRGLAGVYEQYF. This sequence joins TRBV15 and TRBJ2-7, with TRBD2 identical over 12 bases. Germline values: CDR1 LNHNV, CDR2 YYDKDF (reference sequence). Unmatched junction bases numbered 2, after V lost 1 base and J lost 4 bases. The CDR3 loop spans 15 amino acids.